A selection of T cell receptor beta chains follows, all from one sample in a study of vaccination and CD4 T cells after COVID-19. No antigen is known for these receptors. MiXCR was run by TCRdb on the PCR reads, yielding one entry per CDR3 protein. This repertoire shows under 12,000 distinct CDR3 sequences, just over 70% found once; its top ten account for roughly an eighth. Sequences were obtained from CD4+ T cells from blood, cultured in vitro. The receptor set was obtained from a human donor who had recovered from COVID-19. The CDR3 runs from the conserved cysteine through the conserved F or W. Fields, in order: J gene, V gene, D gene, CDR3 protein. D genes are given only for firm matches.

TRBJ1-6 TRBV7-2 . CASSFRDSPLHF
TRBJ1-2 TRBV20-1 TRBD1 CSARQGYGYTF
TRBJ2-3 TRBV7-2 . CASSSYTDTQYF
TRBJ1-5 TRBV27 TRBD1 CGTDRVGEQPQHF
TRBJ2-7 TRBV7-8 . CASSLGEQYF
TRBJ1-2 TRBV6-5 . CASSYWQGAYGYTF
TRBJ1-6 TRBV20-1 . CSARDQGPRGSLHF
TRBJ2-3 TRBV20-1 . CSARLGALVSAQYF
TRBJ1-1 TRBV20-1 . CSARGRTEAFF
TRBJ1-5 TRBV7-8 TRBD1 CASSLLGGQGNQPQHF
TRBJ1-5 TRBV20-1 . CSAAGVSNQPQHF
TRBJ1-5 TRBV2 . CASSVQIRAGNQPQHF
TRBJ1-1 TRBV18 TRBD1 CASSVHGGQENTEAFF
TRBJ1-6 TRBV5-6 . CASSFADRLNSPLHF
TRBJ2-1 TRBV7-9 . CASGPDDEQFF
TRBJ2-3 TRBV20-1 . CSAVRTASTDTQYF
TRBJ2-5 TRBV6-1 TRBD2 CASGPWEGTQYF
TRBJ1-1 TRBV20-1 TRBD1 CSAIGTGGLVAFF
TRBJ1-5 TRBV7-2 . CASSPEIQKPQHF
TRBJ1-1 TRBV28 TRBD1 CASRSTTGPNTEAFF
TRBJ1-1 TRBV7-2 TRBD1 CASSTNRGGHRTEAFF
TRBJ2-7 TRBV6-1 TRBD1 CASSATGGHSYEQYF
TRBJ1-5 TRBV15 . CATGQPQHF
TRBJ2-7 TRBV6-1 TRBD2 CASIPTVAGEFYEQYF
TRBJ1-1 TRBV15 . CATSREPNTEAFF
TRBJ2-3 TRBV24-1 . CASGAGIGTDTQYF
TRBJ2-7 TRBV20-1 . CSAQAGPRADAEQYF
TRBJ2-7 TRBV20-1 TRBD1 CSAKSGTEEKYF
TRBJ2-1 TRBV12-3/TRBV12-4 TRBD2 CASSLYGGRAVEQFF
TRBJ2-5 TRBV15 . CATSRDLVYQYF
TRBJ2-5 TRBV27 TRBD1 CASSFVRGPWETQYF
TRBJ2-3 TRBV7-9 . CASSLMHGADTQYF
TRBJ1-6 TRBV7-9 . CASSLAAGSSPLHF
TRBJ1-2 TRBV2 . CASSGLTGRDGYTF
TRBJ2-7 TRBV7-2 . CASSLAGFTEQYF
TRBJ1-2 TRBV7-9 . CASSFGPRRGYGYTF
TRBJ1-1 TRBV11-2 . CASSTRTDQGAFF
TRBJ2-5 TRBV20-1 TRBD2 CSARTRGLAGYETQYF
TRBJ1-5 TRBV28 . CASSLLGQPQHF
TRBJ2-7 TRBV7-8 TRBD2 CASTLVLGLAGGSYEQYF
TRBJ1-6 TRBV7-9 . CASSSGQSYSPLHF
TRBJ1-1 TRBV20-1 . CSASPPVTEAFF
TRBJ2-2 TRBV7-2 . CASSPLPGNTGELFF
TRBJ2-5 TRBV6-5 . CASSYSSVGLETQYF